Listed below are T cell receptor beta chains from one sample, sequenced in a study of blood T cell repertoires in COVID-19. Measured with immunoSEQ multiplex PCR; TCRdb has only the in-frame clones, and not every one. The table records about 280,000 clones, roughly nine tenths of them present only once. Sequencing used peripheral blood. These receptors were obtained from a woman in her 30s with COVID-19, enrolled during active disease. Each CDR3 is given with its conserved first and last residue. The D gene is left open where the match is weak. Clone size is given for some rows only: seen once, a few or many times, or a class if the clone is expanded.

j_call v_call clone_size d_call cdr3_length cdr3_nt cdr3_aa
TRBJ2-3 TRBV15 once . 19 TGTGCCACCAGCAGTGGGATAGGTAGGGGGACCTACGAGGCAGATACGCAGTATTTT CATSSGIGRGTYEADTQYF
TRBJ2-2 TRBV15 . TRBD2 17 TGTGCCACCAGCGACTTAGGGCTAGCGGGGAACACCGGGGAGCTGTTTTTT CATSDLGLAGNTGELFF
TRBJ1-6 TRBV6-1 . . 15 TGTGCCAGCAGTGACCCCCAGGGAGGGAATTCACCCCTCCACTTT CASSDPQGGNSPLHF
TRBJ2-1 TRBV27 once TRBD2 15 TGTGCCAGCAGCTCGCTAGCGGGGGTCTACAATGAGCAGTTCTTC CASSSLAGVYNEQFF
TRBJ1-4 TRBV18 . . 16 TGTGCCAGCTCACCACAACAGGGTAGGCAGAATGAAAAACTGTTTTTT CASSPQQGRQNEKLFF
TRBJ2-1 TRBV10-1 . TRBD1 11 TGCGCCAGCAGTGGGGACAGCCAGCGGTTCTTC CASSGDSQRFF
TRBJ1-2 TRBV3-1/TRBV3-2 few . 13 TGTGCCAGCAGCTCCGGGGGGGCGTATGGCTACACCTTC CASSSGGAYGYTF
TRBJ1-1 TRBV7-8 . . 14 TGTGCCAGCAGCTTAGGTAACAGGGTGACTGAAGCTTTCTTT CASSLGNRVTEAFF
TRBJ2-7 TRBV4-1 once . 16 TGCGCCAGCAGCCAAGATCCGGGACTGGCGGCCTACGAGCAGTACTTC CASSQDPGLAAYEQYF
TRBJ1-1 TRBV30 . . 11 TGTGCCTTGAACCGGGGGAAGGAAGCTTTCTTT CALNRGKEAFF
TRBJ1-5 TRBV5-3 . . 11 TGTGCCAGAAGGCCCGGTCAGCCCCAGCATTTT CARRPGQPQHF
TRBJ2-3 TRBV6-1 . . 17 TGTGCCAGCAGTGGGCCAGGGGGGCAGGGTTTTGCAGATACGCAGTATTTT CASSGPGGQGFADTQYF
TRBJ2-3 TRBV12-3/TRBV12-4 . TRBD1 13 TGTGCCACTTCGACAGGGGATATCTCGGCGCAGTATTTT CATSTGDISAQYF
TRBJ2-5 TRBV3-1/TRBV3-2 once . 15 TGTGCCAGCAGCCAAGATCTACCGTCTTATGAGACCCAGTACTTC CASSQDLPSYETQYF
TRBJ2-5 TRBV5-1 . . 15 TGCGCCAGCAGTTCATCCGGGGGTACTTCAGAGACCCAGTACTTC CASSSSGGTSETQYF
TRBJ2-1 TRBV19 . . 16 TGTGCCAGTAGCCGACAGGCCCTGAAAATGGACAATGAGCAGTTCTTC CASSRQALKMDNEQFF